This TCR beta chain emerged from a study of blood T cell repertoires in COVID-19. At the level of the study: Italy, Spain and the United States were the sources of the convalescent and acute COVID-19 samples. T cells, B-cell-depleted T cells, or PBMCs provided the cDNA or gDNA that served as material.

The data were produced by immunoSEQ multiplex PCR, yet TCRdb's version contains in-frame clones alone and is incomplete. The sample has 190,000 or so clones; about 90% are singletons. Germline V gene sequence: CDR1 SNHLY, CDR2 FYNNEI. CDR3 length equals 15 residues. Losses at the gene ends were 6 bases for V and 3 bases for J; bases not matched to a gene: 5. The TCR originated in an older woman with acute or convalescent COVID-19. The sample was peripheral blood. The chain couples TRBV2 to TRBJ2-5, with 12 bases lining up with TRBD2. CDR3 residues: CASSFWTSGKETQYF. The CDR3 DNA is TGTGCCAGCAGCTTTTGGACTAGCGGGAAAGAGACCCAGTACTTC.